This T cell receptor beta chain stems from a study of regulatory T cells in long-lasting Graves disease. Many counts were recorded for this clonotype. The CDR3 extends over 15 amino acids. Germline V gives CDR1 SNHLY, CDR2 FYNNEI. Trimming took 5 bases from V and 4 from J; bases not matched to a gene: 9. To make TCR beta libraries, researchers used iRepertoire HTBI primers and Arm-PCR of CDR3 regions. TCRdb re-called the multiplex PCR reads with MiXCR, one entry per CDR3 protein. The sample holds hundreds of thousands of distinct CDR3 sequences; around 21% are singletons and the top ten take about a fifth. Specified time point: persistent/refractory GD, antithyroid drugs over 5 years with positive TRAb. After RNA was extracted from PBMCs, the TCR library was made from it.

The V gene is TRBV2, the J gene TRBJ1-1; TRBD1 matches at 8 bases. Sequenced material: peripheral blood mononuclear cells (PBMCs), taken when the disease was refractory, from a patient treated with antithyroid drugs. The TCR originated in a female donor with Graves disease. CDR3 DNA sequence: TGTGCCAGCAGTCGAACTACAGGGGGTGGCACTGAAGCTTTCTTT. Amino acid sequence: CASSRTTGGGTEAFF.